A single sample gave rise to the 23 T cell receptor beta chains below, sequenced in a study of T cell repertoires in cytomegalovirus infection. A single record per CDR3 protein comes from TCRdb applying MiXCR to the reads. The sample yields 210,000 or so distinct CDR3 sequences, 6.5% seen once. The sample consisted of PBMCs. These receptors were taken from a human donor in good health (CMV status not recorded). Some clones in this sample may be carry-over from other donors' samples.

This clonotype was counted ten times or more. V usage is TRBV7-9 and J usage is TRBJ1-2; no reliable D call. Between the trimmed V and J ends, which lost 3 bases and 4 bases, there was a span of 12 bases. The CDR3 spans 14 residues. CDR1 and CDR2 (germline): SEHNR, FQNEAQ (reference sequence). The CDR3: CASSFRTVSYGYTF. DNA for the CDR3: TGTGCCAGCAGCTTCAGGACGGTTTCCTATGGCTACACCTTC.

The chain uses TRBV28 and TRBJ2-7, with a possible D match to TRBD1 (6 bases). The V gene lost 5 bases and the J gene lost 5 bases, with 16 bases spanning the gap. This CDR3 has 14 residues. Germline lookup yields CDR1 MDHEN and CDR2 SYDVKM. The CDR3 sequence: CASSPRSGVDEQYF. DNA of the CDR3: TGTGCCAGCAGTCCCCGGTCAGGGGTCGACGAGCAGTACTTC.

This clonotype was counted ten times or more. The chain couples TRBV29-1 to TRBJ1-2, with D possibly being TRBD1 (6 bases). CDR3 size: 13 residues. CDR1 and CDR2 (germline): SQVTM, ANQGSEA. The V end lost 7 bases, the J end lost 2 bases, and 14 bases lay between the germline ends. Here the CDR3 reads CSAYYDRNYGYTF. The DNA of the CDR3 is TGCAGCGCTTACTACGACAGGAACTATGGCTACACCTTC.

This clonotype has at least ten counts. The V call is TRBV30, the J call TRBJ2-2; D is possibly TRBD1 or TRBD2 (5 bases each). With 3 bases removed from V and 1 base from J, the gap between germline ends came to 12 bases. This CDR3 is 15 amino acids long. Per germline, CDR1 GTSNPN and CDR2 SVGIG (reference sequence). The CDR3 DNA reads as TGTGCCTGGAGCGCTCCGGGGCAGAACACCGGGGAGCTGTTTTTT. Protein: CAWSAPGQNTGELFF.

J is TRBJ2-1 and V is TRBV20-1; D is undetermined. With 0 bases removed from V and 1 base from J, the gap between germline ends came to 13 bases. This CDR3 contains 16 residues. Germline CDR1 and CDR2: DFQATT and SNEGSKA (reference sequence). CDR3 sequence reads: CSAREGRVLSYNEQFF. The CDR3 coding sequence is TGCAGTGCTAGAGAGGGCCGGGTCCTTTCCTACAATGAGCAGTTCTTC.

This clonotype was found many times. This chain uses TRBV7-8 with TRBJ1-6; possible D gene TRBD1, 5 bases. CDR3 length equals 19 residues. V was pared by 2 bases and J by 0 bases, with 17 bases between. The germline CDR1 and CDR2 sequences are SGHVS and FQNEAQ. CDR3 nucleotide sequence: TGTGCCAGCAGCTTACCCGTTGGGGGGAGAGGCTCCTATAATTCACCCCTCCACTTT. This codes for CASSLPVGGRGSYNSPLHF.

This clonotype was observed many times. This chain joins TRBV7-2 and TRBJ1-5; D is possibly TRBD1 (6 bases). With 4 bases removed from V and 1 base from J, the gap between germline ends came to 8 bases. This CDR3 comprises 14 residues. Germline V CDR1 and CDR2: SGHTA, FQGNSA. The DNA for the CDR3 is TGTGCCAGCAGCTCTCAGGGGAGCAATCAGCCCCAGCATTTT. It yields the protein CASSSQGSNQPQHF. Full variable domain (remainder filled in from reference TRBV7-2 and TRBJ1-5): GAGVSQSPSNKVTEKGKDVELRCDPISGHTALYWYRQSLGQGLEFLIYFQGNSAPDKSGLPSDRFSAERTGGSVSTLTIQRTQQEDSAVYLCASSSQGSNQPQHFGDGTRLSIL.

This clonotype appeared many times. The chain links TRBV7-2 to TRBJ1-1; D is perhaps TRBD1 (6 bases). Trimming cost V 3 bases and J 0 bases, with 8 bases left between them. CDR1 and CDR2 (germline): SGHTA, FQGNSA. There are 14 residues in the CDR3. CDR3 in DNA: TGTGCCAGCAGCTTGCAGGGGTTGAACACTGAAGCTTTCTTT. It encodes CASSLQGLNTEAFF.

The table lists this clonotype with many counts. The gene calls are TRBV29-1 and TRBJ2-1; 8 bases align to TRBD1. V lost 6 bases, J lost 1 base, and 5 bases stayed unmatched. CDR1 and CDR2 from the germline V gene are SQVTM and ANQGSEA. This CDR3 comprises 14 residues. CDR3 sequence: CSVAGTGSYNEQFF. Here the CDR3 DNA reads TGCAGCGTCGCCGGGACAGGTTCCTACAATGAGCAGTTCTTC.

This clonotype was detected ten times or more. The chain is built from TRBV9 and TRBJ2-7; 9 bases agree with TRBD2. Germline V gene data show CDR1 as SGDLS and CDR2 as YYNGEE. The CDR3 has 15 amino acids. The ends lost 0 bases at V and 2 bases at J; junction bases unmatched: 3. The CDR3 loop is CASSVGTSAAYEQYF. For the CDR3, the DNA is TGTGCCAGCAGCGTAGGGACTAGCGCTGCCTACGAGCAGTACTTC.

Many counts were recorded for this clonotype. The V call is TRBV7-3, the J call TRBJ1-1; the match to TRBD1 covers 9 bases. Germline CDR1 and CDR2: SGHTA and FQGTGA. After removal of 5 bases from V and 9 bases from J, the junction contained 4 bases not matched to a gene. The CDR3 spans 12 residues. The chain's CDR3 is CASSADRGKAFF. The CDR3, as DNA: TGTGCCAGCAGCGCGGACAGGGGTAAAGCTTTCTTT.

This clonotype was observed at least ten times. The gene calls are TRBV28 and TRBJ1-4; D might be TRBD1 (5 bases). Per germline, CDR1 MDHEN and CDR2 SYDVKM. The ends were cut back, 4 bases at V and 8 bases at J, with 14 bases in the middle. The CDR3 totals 14 residues. CDR3 DNA: TGTGCCAGCAGTTCCATAGGGGAGGGGGAAAAACTGTTTTTT. Translation gives CASSSIGEGEKLFF.

This clonotype has a count of ten or more. J is TRBJ2-7 and V is TRBV7-9, with D possibly TRBD1 on 5 matching bases. Trimming pared 2 bases from V and 5 bases from J, leaving 13 bases between. The CDR3 is 14 residues long. The V gene's germline CDR1 is SEHNR and CDR2 FQNEAQ (reference sequence). CDR3 sequence (DNA): TGTGCCAGCAGCTTAAAGGCGACAGTCAACGAGCAGTACTTC. Its translation is CASSLKATVNEQYF.

The chain recombines TRBV14 with TRBJ2-5; D ambiguous. V shed 3 bases and J shed 7 bases, with 9 bases lying between them. The germline CDR1 and CDR2 sequences are SGHDN and FVKESK. The CDR3 loop spans 12 amino acids. The CDR3 region has the DNA TGTGCCAGCAGCCAGTCCGCCGGGACCCAGTACTTC. Its protein product is CASSQSAGTQYF.

This clonotype occurred many times. The genes are TRBV20-1 and TRBJ1-1; 7 nucleotides agree with TRBD1. The CDR3 length is 13 residues. Trimming took 0 bases from V and 5 from J; bases not matched to a gene: 3. The germline gives CDR1 DFQATT, CDR2 SNEGSKA (reference sequence). The CDR3 coding sequence is TGCAGTGCTAGAGACGGGACAGAGACTGAAGCTTTCTTT. Translated: CSARDGTETEAFF.

This clonotype was detected ten times or more. This sequence joins TRBV20-1 and TRBJ2-7; TRBD2 agrees at 7 bases. V trimming: 7 bases; J trimming: 4 bases; junction bases outside the gene matches: 4. The CDR3 consists of 11 residues. CDR1 DFQATT and CDR2 SNEGSKA come from the germline V gene (reference sequence). The CDR3 nucleotides read TGCAGTGGAGCGGGGCCTTACGAGCAGTACTTC. This gives the protein CSGAGPYEQYF.

This clonotype appeared many times. The chain employs TRBV23-1 and TRBJ1-5, with D hard to call. TRBV23-1 is an open reading frame, and its role is uncertain. Trimming took 0 bases from V and 5 from J, leaving 11 bases between them. This CDR3 contains 15 residues. For the CDR3, the DNA is TGCGCCAGCAGTCAATCAAAGCTTGGGGATCAGCCCCAGCATTTT. Amino acids: CASSQSKLGDQPQHF.

V usage is TRBV29-1 and J usage is TRBJ2-4; 7 positions agree with TRBD1. The CDR3 loop spans 13 amino acids. Germline assignment: CDR1 SQVTM and CDR2 ANQGSEA. V was clipped by 6 bases and J by 8 bases; unmatched bases: 10. CDR3 in amino acids: CSVLGGGFDIQYF. CDR3 in DNA: TGCAGCGTCTTAGGGGGCGGGTTCGACATTCAGTACTTC.

This clonotype was recorded a few times. J is TRBJ1-1 and V is TRBV29-1; 9 bases are a match to TRBD1. V dropped 4 bases and J dropped 2; count of bases not matched to a gene: 5. The germline V gene has CDR1 SQVTM and CDR2 ANQGSEA. The CDR3 totals 14 residues. The CDR3 spells CSVVQGADNTEAFF. CDR3 in DNA: TGCAGCGTTGTACAGGGGGCCGACAACACTGAAGCTTTCTTT.

This clonotype was observed many times. This sequence joins TRBV7-3 and TRBJ2-7; D gene ambiguous. The V end lost 3 bases, the J end lost 3 bases, and 3 bases lay between the germline ends. CDR1 is SGHTA and CDR2 is FQGTGA in the germline V gene. This CDR3 comprises 11 residues. The CDR3 sequence is CASSLHYEQYF. CDR3 in DNA: TGTGCCAGCAGCTTGCACTACGAGCAGTACTTC. Supplemented by reference TRBV7-3 and TRBJ2-7, the full variable domain reads GAGVSQTPSNKVTEKGKYVELRCDPISGHTALYWYRQSLGQGPEFLIYFQGTGAADDSGLPNDRFFAVRPEGSVSTLKIQRTERGDSAVYLCASSLHYEQYFGPGTRLTVT.

CDR3 DNA sequence: TGCGCCAGCAGCCAAGACAGGGACTACTCCTACGAGCAGTACTTC. Translation: CASSQDRDYSYEQYF. The chain couples TRBV4-3 to TRBJ2-7; 7 nucleotides agree with TRBD2. The junction had 2 bases not matched to a gene; V was cut back by 0 bases and J by 0 bases. The CDR3 totals 15 residues. Looked up from germline, CDR1 is LGHNA and CDR2 is YSLEER.

This clonotype was counted ten times or more. The rearrangement uses TRBV12-3 or TRBV12-4 and TRBJ2-5; TRBD2 agrees at 8 bases. The J segment lost 1 base and the V segment lost 5 bases, leaving 3 bases of the junction unmatched. CDR3 size: 14 residues. DNA of the CDR3: TGTGCCAGCAGTGGTACTAGCGGCCAAGAGACCCAGTACTTC. It specifies CASSGTSGQETQYF.

This clonotype was detected ten times or more. The chain uses TRBV11-2 and TRBJ1-2; 12 bases map to TRBD1. Trimming cost V 4 bases and J 7 bases; bases outside gene matches: 10. The V gene's germline CDR1 is SGHAT and CDR2 FQNNGV. CDR3 length: 16 residues. CDR3: CASSSVPGQGALGYTF. CDR3 nucleotides: TGTGCCAGCAGCTCGGTACCGGGACAGGGGGCGCTTGGCTACACCTTC.